This TCR beta chain was captured by sequencing in a study of T cells in localized non-small cell lung cancer (TCRdb year 2020). Some background on the complete study: The study analyzed T cell repertoires of roughly 220 early-stage NSCLC patients, comparing tumors and uninvolved tumor-adjacent lungs. All 240 or so NSCLC patients in the cohort were treatment-naive and had localized lung tumors that were resected. The mean age of the NSCLC patients was about 67 years, with roughly 120 men and about a hundred women.

The full study reports these points: Of the top 100 tumor clones, a median of roughly 56 were detected in paired uninvolved adjacent lung; over 25 were also among that lung's top 100. Because of the exploratory design, TCR variables were selected using unadjusted p-values without false-discovery rate correction. Because multi-region sequencing of the tumors was not done, intratumor heterogeneity could not be ruled out. Longer overall survival was associated with higher T cell density in blood, whereas shorter survival was associated with higher clonality in adjacent lung. Uninvolved tumor-adjacent lung showed the highest T cell clonality, higher than tumor, which suggests more focused antigenic responses in the uninvolved tumor-adjacent lung.

Looking up the germline V gene yields CDR1 SGHVS and CDR2 FQNEAQ. The cysteine opens and the phenylalanine closes a CDR3 of 12 amino acids. CDR3 DNA only is kept here, 36 bases in frame from base 1. The immunoSEQ Assay was used to sequence TCR beta CDR3 regions from DNA. The authors' pipeline ran thus. To compute T cell density, TCR beta template counts were normalized to usable DNA, which was estimated by amplifying housekeeping genes. Richness was estimated with the preseqR package, extrapolating to 400,000 templates for PBMC samples and 120,000 templates for tissue samples. Clonality was defined by subtracting Pielou's evenness from one. To identify tissue-enriched TCRs, differential abundance testing was run on productive amino-acid clonotypes with a minimum total count of 5 and an alpha of 0.1. Repertoire overlap between compartments was quantified with the Jaccard Index and Morisita Overlap Index. GLIPH clustered TCR beta CDR3s with public tetramer-defined viral CDR3s; viral motifs required at least three viral sequences plus V-gene enrichment. Drawn from immuneACCESS, this table holds only the in-frame rearrangements with V and J called that TCRdb kept. Clones are partly lost; checked studies trace under half to an unresolved V gene and leave the rest unexplained. V, J and clone size derive from that table, while D and trimming were established from the DNA sequence. The sample records roughly 26,000 clones, 81% of which are singletons. The ten largest make up roughly 10% of the sample.

At diagnosis, peripheral blood, uninvolved tumor-adjacent lung and tumor were collected and were preserved as a mix of fresh-frozen and FFPE material. For TCR repertoire profiling, blood samples were analyzed in the form of peripheral blood mononuclear cells. Note on this clone: There is no known antigen for this receptor. The germline gene is not matched at one end of the junction; a read error may be the cause.

The specimen comprised peripheral blood, sampled before any cancer treatment. This sequence originates from a man aged 35-69 years with stage III squamous cell lung carcinoma. This sequence uses TRBV7-8 and TRBJ2-7, with a weak D call of TRBD2 (6 bases match). The CDR3 is CASSLHPRDSTF. The nucleotides read TGTGCCAGCAGCCTTCACCCCCGGGACTCCACATTC. The CDR3 plus the reference TRBV7-8 and TRBJ2-7 genes for the other parts give the full variable domain: GAGVSQSPRYKVAKRGQDVALRCDPISGHVSLFWYQQALGQGPEFLTYFQNEAQLDKSGLPSDRFFAERPEGSVSTLKIQRTQQEDSAVYLCASSLHPRDSTFGPGTRLTVT.